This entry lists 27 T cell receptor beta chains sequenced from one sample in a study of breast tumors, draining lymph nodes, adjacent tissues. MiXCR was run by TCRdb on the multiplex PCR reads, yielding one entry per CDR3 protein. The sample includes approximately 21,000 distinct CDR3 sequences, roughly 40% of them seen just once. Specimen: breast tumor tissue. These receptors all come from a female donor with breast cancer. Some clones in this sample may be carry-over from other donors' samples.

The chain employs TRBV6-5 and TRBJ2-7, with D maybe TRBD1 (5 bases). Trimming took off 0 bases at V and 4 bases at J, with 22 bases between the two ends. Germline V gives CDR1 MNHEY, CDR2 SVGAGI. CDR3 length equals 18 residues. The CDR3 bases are TGTGCCAGCAGTTACTCGACACCGCAAGCAGGGAATATATACGAGCAGTACTTC. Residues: CASSYSTPQAGNIYEQYF.

CDR3 coding DNA: TGTGCCAGCAGCTTAGGTTGGAACACTGAAGCTTTCTTT. Residues: CASSLGWNTEAFF. The chain recombines TRBV11-2 with TRBJ1-1; D unclear. The CDR3 sequence is 13 residues long. V was clipped by 1 base and J by 1 base, with 4 bases between them. The germline CDR1 and CDR2 sequences are SGHAT and FQNNGV.

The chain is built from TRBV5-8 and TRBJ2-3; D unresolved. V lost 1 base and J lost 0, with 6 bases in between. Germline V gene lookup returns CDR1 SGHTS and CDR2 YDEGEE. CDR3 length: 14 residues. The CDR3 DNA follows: TGTGCCAGCAGCTTGTTGAGAAGCACAGATACGCAGTATTTT. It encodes CASSLLRSTDTQYF.

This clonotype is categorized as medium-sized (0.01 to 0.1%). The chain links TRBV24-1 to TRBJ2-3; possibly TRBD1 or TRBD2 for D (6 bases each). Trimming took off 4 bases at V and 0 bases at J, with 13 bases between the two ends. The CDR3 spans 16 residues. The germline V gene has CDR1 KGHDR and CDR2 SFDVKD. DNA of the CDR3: TGTGCCACCAGTGAACCGGGGGCTTTTAGCACAGATACGCAGTATTTT. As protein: CATSEPGAFSTDTQYF.

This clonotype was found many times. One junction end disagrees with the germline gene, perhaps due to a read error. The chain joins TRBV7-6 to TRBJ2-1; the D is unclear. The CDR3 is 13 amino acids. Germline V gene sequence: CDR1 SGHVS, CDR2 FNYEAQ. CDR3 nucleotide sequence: TGTGCCAGCAGCTACCAATCATACACTGAGCAGTTCTTC. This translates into CASSYQSYTEQFF.

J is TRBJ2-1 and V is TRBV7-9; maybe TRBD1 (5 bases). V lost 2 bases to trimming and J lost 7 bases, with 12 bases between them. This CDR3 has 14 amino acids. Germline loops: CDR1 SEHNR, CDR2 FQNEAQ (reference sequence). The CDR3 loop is CASSLSSRANEQFF. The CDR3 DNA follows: TGTGCCAGCAGCTTATCGTCCAGGGCAAATGAGCAGTTCTTC.

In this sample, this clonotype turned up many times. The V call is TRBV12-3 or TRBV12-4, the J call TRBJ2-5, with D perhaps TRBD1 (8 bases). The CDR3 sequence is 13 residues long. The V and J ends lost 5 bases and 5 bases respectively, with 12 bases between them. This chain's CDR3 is CASSDRGGETQYF. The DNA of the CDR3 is TGTGCCAGCAGTGACAGGGGAGGGGAGACCCAGTACTTC.

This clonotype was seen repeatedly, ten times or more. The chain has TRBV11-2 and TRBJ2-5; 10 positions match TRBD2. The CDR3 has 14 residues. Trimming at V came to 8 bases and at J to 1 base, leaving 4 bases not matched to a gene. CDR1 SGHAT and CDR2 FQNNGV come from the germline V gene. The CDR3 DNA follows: TGTGCCAGCGGGCCTAGCGGGGGCCAAGAGACCCAGTACTTC. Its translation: CASGPSGGQETQYF.

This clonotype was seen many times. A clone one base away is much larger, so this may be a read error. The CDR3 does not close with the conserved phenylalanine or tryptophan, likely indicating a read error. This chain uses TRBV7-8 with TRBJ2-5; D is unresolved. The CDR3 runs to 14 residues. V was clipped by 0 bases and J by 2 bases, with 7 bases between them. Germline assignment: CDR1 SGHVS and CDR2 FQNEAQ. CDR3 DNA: TGTGCCAGCAGCTTAGCGGAACGGCAAGAGACCCAGTACCTC. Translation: CASSLAERQETQYL.

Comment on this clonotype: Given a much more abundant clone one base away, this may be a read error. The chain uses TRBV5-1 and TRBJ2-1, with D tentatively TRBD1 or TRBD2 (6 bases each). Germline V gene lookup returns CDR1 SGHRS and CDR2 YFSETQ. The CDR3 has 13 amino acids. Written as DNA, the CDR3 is TGCGCCAGCAGCTTGGTGGGGGGCCATGACCAGTTCTTC. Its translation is CASSLVGGHDQFF.

For the CDR3, the DNA is TGTGCCAGCAGTTTCGGTCGAGGTTCGAGGGGAGACGAGCAGTACTTC. This translates into CASSFGRGSRGDEQYF. This sequence joins TRBV12-3 or TRBV12-4 and TRBJ2-7; either TRBD1 or TRBD2 may fit D (5 bases each). V gave up 3 bases and J gave up 5 bases, with 20 bases separating them. The CDR3 is 16 residues long.

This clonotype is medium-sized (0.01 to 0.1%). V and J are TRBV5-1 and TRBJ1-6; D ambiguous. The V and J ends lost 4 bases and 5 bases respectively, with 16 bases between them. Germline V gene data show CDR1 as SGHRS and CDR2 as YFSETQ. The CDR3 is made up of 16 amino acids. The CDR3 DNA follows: TGCGCCAGCAGCAACCAGAGGGTATCGAATAATTCACCCCTCCACTTT. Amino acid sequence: CASSNQRVSNNSPLHF.

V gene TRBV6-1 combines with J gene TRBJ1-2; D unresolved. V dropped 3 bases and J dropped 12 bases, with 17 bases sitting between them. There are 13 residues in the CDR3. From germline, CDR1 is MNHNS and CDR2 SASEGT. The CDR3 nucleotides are TGTGCCAGCAGTGAGCAAGGGAATTTGGTAAACACCTTC. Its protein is CASSEQGNLVNTF.

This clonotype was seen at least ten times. This CDR3 reads CASSLSGGVQETQYF. As DNA, the CDR3 is TGTGCCAGCAGCCTCAGCGGGGGGGTCCAAGAGACCCAGTACTTC. The chain uses TRBV7-8 and TRBJ2-5; TRBD2 matches 10 bases. This CDR3 contains 15 residues. Germline V gene sequence: CDR1 SGHVS, CDR2 FQNEAQ. V shed 5 bases and J 1 base; nucleotides not matched to a gene: 4.

Here the CDR3 reads CSASRPTHYEQYF. The CDR3 bases are TGCAGTGCCTCGCGACCGACACACTACGAGCAGTACTTC. The chain couples TRBV20-1 to TRBJ2-7; D unresolved. V lost 6 bases, J lost 3 bases, and 15 bases lay in between. The CDR3 extends over 13 amino acids. CDR1 DFQATT and CDR2 SNEGSKA come from the germline V gene (reference sequence).

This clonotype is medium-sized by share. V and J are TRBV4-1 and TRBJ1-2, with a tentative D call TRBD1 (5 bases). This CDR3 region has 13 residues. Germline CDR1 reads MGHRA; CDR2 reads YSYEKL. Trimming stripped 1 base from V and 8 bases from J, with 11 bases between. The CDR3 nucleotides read TGCGCCAGCAGCCAAGTGCGAGGGGAGGGCTACACCTTC. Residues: CASSQVRGEGYTF.

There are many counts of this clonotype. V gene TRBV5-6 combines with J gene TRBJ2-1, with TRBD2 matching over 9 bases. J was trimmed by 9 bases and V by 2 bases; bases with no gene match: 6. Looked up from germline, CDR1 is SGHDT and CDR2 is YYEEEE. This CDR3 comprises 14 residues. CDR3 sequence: CASSLLAGDGEQFF. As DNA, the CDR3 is TGTGCCAGCAGCTTATTAGCGGGAGACGGTGAGCAGTTCTTC.

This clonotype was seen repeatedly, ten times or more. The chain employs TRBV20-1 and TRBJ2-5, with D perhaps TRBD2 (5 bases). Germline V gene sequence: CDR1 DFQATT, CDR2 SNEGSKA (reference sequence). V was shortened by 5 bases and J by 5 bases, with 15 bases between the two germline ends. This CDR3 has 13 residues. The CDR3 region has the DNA TGCAGTGCTGTAGGGCTAGCAGGCGAGACCCAGTACTTC. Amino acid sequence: CSAVGLAGETQYF.

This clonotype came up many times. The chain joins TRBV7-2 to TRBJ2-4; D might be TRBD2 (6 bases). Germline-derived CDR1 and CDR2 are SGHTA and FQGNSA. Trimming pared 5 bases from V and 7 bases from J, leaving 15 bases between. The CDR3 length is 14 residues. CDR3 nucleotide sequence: TGTGCCAGCAGCCGGAGGGAGACAATGAACATTCAGTACTTC. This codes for CASSRRETMNIQYF.

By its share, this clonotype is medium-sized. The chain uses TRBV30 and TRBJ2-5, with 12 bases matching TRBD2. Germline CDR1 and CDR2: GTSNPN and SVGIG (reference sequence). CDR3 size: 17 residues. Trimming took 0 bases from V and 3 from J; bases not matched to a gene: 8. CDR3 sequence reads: CAWSVQGLAGGKETQYF. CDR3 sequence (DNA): TGTGCCTGGAGTGTACAGGGCCTAGCGGGGGGGAAAGAGACCCAGTACTTC. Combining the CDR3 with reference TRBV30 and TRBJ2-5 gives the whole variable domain SQTIHQWPATLVQPVGSPLSLECTVEGTSNPNLYWYRQAAGRGLQLLFYSVGIGQISSEVPQNLSASRPQDRQFILSSKKLLLSDSGFYLCAWSVQGLAGGKETQYFGPGTRLLVL.

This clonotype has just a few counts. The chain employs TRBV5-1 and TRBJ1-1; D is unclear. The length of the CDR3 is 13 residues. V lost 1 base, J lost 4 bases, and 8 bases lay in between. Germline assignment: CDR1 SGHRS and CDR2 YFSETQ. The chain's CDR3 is CASSLSTATEAFF. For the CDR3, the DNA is TGCGCCAGCAGCTTGAGTACAGCCACTGAAGCTTTCTTT.

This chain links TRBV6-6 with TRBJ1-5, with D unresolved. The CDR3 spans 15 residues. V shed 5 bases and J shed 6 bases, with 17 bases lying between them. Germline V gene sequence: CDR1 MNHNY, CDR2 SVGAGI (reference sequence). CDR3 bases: TGTGCCAGCAGTGGACCCGGGTTAGTAGGTCAGCCCCAGCATTTT. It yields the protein CASSGPGLVGQPQHF.

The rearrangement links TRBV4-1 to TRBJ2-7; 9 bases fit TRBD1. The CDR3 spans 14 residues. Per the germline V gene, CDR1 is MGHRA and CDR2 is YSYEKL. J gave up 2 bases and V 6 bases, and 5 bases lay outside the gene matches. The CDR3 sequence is CASSQQGATYEQYF. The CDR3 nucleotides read TGCGCCAGCAGTCAACAGGGGGCAACCTACGAGCAGTACTTC.

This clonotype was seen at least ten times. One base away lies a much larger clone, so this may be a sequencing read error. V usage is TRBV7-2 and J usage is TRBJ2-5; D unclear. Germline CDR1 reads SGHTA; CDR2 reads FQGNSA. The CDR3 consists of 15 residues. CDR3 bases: TGTGCCAGCAGCCCCCCCGGACCGATGCAAGAGACCCAGCACTTC. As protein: CASSPPGPMQETQHF.

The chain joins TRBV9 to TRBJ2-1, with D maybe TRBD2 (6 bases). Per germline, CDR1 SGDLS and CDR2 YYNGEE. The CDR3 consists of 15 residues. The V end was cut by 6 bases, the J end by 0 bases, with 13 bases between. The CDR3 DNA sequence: TGTGCCAGCAACCGGGACTCGAGCTCCTACAATGAGCAGTTCTTC. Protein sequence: CASNRDSSSYNEQFF.

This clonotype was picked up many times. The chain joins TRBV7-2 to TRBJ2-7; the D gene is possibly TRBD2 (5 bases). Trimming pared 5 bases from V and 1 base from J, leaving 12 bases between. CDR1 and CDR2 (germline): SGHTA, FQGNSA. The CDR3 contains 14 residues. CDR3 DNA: TGTGCCAGCAGCGCACAGCGGCAGTCCTACGAGCAGTACTTC. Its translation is CASSAQRQSYEQYF.

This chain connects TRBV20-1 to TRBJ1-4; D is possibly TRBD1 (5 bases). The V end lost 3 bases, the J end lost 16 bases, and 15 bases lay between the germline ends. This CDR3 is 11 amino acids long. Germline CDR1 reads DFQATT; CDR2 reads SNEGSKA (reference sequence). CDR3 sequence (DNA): TGCAGTGCTAGTCGTGGGGGTACCGCGTTTTTT. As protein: CSASRGGTAFF.